The T cell receptor beta chain under discussion was sequenced for a study of multiple sclerosis patients with progressive multifocal leukoencephalopathy. Regarding the study as a whole: Clones expanded at PML were already present before and during natalizumab.

Time point noted: roughly 13 months of natalizumab therapy. In regard to this clone: The antigen remains unidentified.

V was clipped by 5 bases and J by 8 bases; unmatched bases: 10. CDR1 is LNHDA, CDR2 SQIVND, per germline (reference sequence). The CDR3 loop spans 15 amino acids. Generated by immunoSEQ multiplex PCR, the TCRdb table keeps only in-frame clones and is missing some. Counted here are around 27,000 clones, nearly 90% occurring once; the ten biggest clones make up about 1.3%. The sequences come from PBMCs, collected from a patient treated with natalizumab. The sequence was collected from a human donor with multiple sclerosis. This chain connects TRBV19 to TRBJ1-4; 8 bases map to TRBD1. CDR3 amino acids: CASSERQGMVEKLFF. The CDR3, as DNA: TGTGCCAGTAGTGAGCGACAGGGGATGGTGGAAAAACTGTTTTTT.